This T cell receptor beta chain derives from a study of shared clonotypes between healthy human individuals. From germline, CDR1 is SGHTA and CDR2 FQGNSA. The CDR3 is 18 amino acids. V lost 3 bases to trimming and J lost 7 bases; unmatched junction nucleotides: 16. Findings and caveats of the study: Researchers sampled blood only, noting tissue repertoires likely differ. A handful of donors had about 5% of their naive CD4 clonotypes in common. Generally, naive subsets came out with larger estimated richness than memory subsets.

For this clone: Its antigen is not identified.

Sequencing used immunoSEQ multiplex PCR; TCRdb keeps in-frame clones, though not all of them. The top ten clones hold roughly 0.36% of a sample with over a million clones, around 98.5% of them seen once. The receptor was isolated from a man aged 25-45 years in good health. What was sequenced was naive CD4+ T cells sorted from blood. Stated subset: CD45RA+ positively selected. The chain uses TRBV7-2 and TRBJ2-1, with TRBD2 matching 9 bases. The CDR3, as DNA: TGTGCCAGCAGCTTGGTAGCGGGAGACACATATACCGGAAATGAGCAGTTCTTC. Protein: CASSLVAGDTYTGNEQFF.